This is a list of T cell receptor beta chains from one sample in a study of blood T cell repertoires in COVID-19. Clones were read by immunoSEQ multiplex PCR, and TCRdb kept only the in-frame ones, dropping some. The data contain around 80,000 clones, 65% to 90% of them singletons. Sequenced: peripheral blood. Receptor source: a middle-aged man with COVID-19, enrolled during active disease. CDR3s include the opening cysteine and the closing phenylalanine or tryptophan. The order of the fields is J gene, V gene, D gene, clone size, CDR3 DNA, CDR3 protein. D genes are given only for firm matches. Clone size is shown for a subset of rows, as once, few, many or a class of expanded clone.

>TRBJ2-4|TRBV14|TRBD2|.
TGTGCCAGCAGCCCCATCGGGGGACTAGAAACCAAAAACATTCAGTACTTC
CASSPIGGLETKNIQYF
>TRBJ2-3|TRBV7-3|.|once
TGTGCCAGCAGCTTAAGTGGGAGGACAGATACGCAGTATTTT
CASSLSGRTDTQYF
>TRBJ2-7|TRBV6-6|.|.
TGTGCCAGCACCAATACAGGGAGCTACGAGCAGTACTTC
CASTNTGSYEQYF
>TRBJ1-1|TRBV2|.|few
TGTGCCAGCAGTGCAGGAGACAGGACAGCTTTCTTT
CASSAGDRTAFF
>TRBJ2-7|TRBV7-2|.|.
TGTGCCAGCAGCCCCAGGGGCGGCTCCTTCCGTGAGCAGTACTTC
CASSPRGGSFREQYF
>TRBJ2-5|TRBV5-6|TRBD2|once
TGTGCCAGCAGCCCCCGACTAGCGGGAAAGCGAGAGACCCAGTACTTC
CASSPRLAGKRETQYF
>TRBJ2-5|TRBV11-2|.|.
TGTGCCAGCAGCTTATCAGGGAACCAAGAGACCCAGTACTTC
CASSLSGNQETQYF
>TRBJ2-2|TRBV7-8|.|.
TGTGCCAGCAGCCGTGCGGCTACAGGGTCGAACACCGGGGAGCTGTTTTTT
CASSRAATGSNTGELFF
>TRBJ2-6|TRBV4-2|TRBD1|.
TGTGCCAGCAGCCAAACAGGGGGCTCTGGGGCCAACGTCCTGACTTTC
CASSQTGGSGANVLTF
>TRBJ2-2|TRBV19|.|.
TGTGCCAGTACCCGCCGGCAGGGCGGTCACGGGGAGCTGTTTTTT
CASTRRQGGHGELFF
>TRBJ1-3|TRBV28|TRBD1|few
TGTGCCAGCAGTCGCCGGGACAGATCTGGAAACACCATATATTTT
CASSRRDRSGNTIYF